This TCR beta chain comes out of a study of CD8 T cells in ankylosing spondylitis. Findings and caveats of the study: Researchers report that disease-linked clones proved CD8+ and relatively rare in peripheral blood. In ankylosing spondylitis patients, matched synovial fluid reportedly showed significant enrichment of disease-linked clones. In the blood and synovial fluid of reactive arthritis, some motif variants had been previously reported. Among TCR beta sequences, a motif of roughly 8 highly homologous variants appeared characteristic of ankylosing spondylitis blood.

This CDR3 is 15 amino acids long. From germline, CDR1 is MNHEY and CDR2 SMNVEV (reference sequence). The ends lost 2 bases at V and 9 bases at J; junction bases unmatched: 9. MiXCR was run by TCRdb on the 5' RACE reads, yielding one entry per CDR3 protein. The sample gives some 130,000 distinct CDR3 sequences, roughly 15% of which show up once; 2.5% to 3% is in the top ten. The sample holds a few counts of this clonotype. Its antigen is as yet unknown. This sequence was found in a female donor with ankylosing spondylitis or in good health (not recorded which). Sequenced input: blood, either unsorted or a sorted T cell fraction (not recorded which). The chain is built from TRBV27 and TRBJ2-1, with 8 nucleotides matching TRBD2. As DNA, the CDR3 is TGTGCCAGCAGTTTAGCCCGGGGGGGCCTTCGTGAGCAGTTCTTC. Translated, it gives CASSLARGGLREQFF.